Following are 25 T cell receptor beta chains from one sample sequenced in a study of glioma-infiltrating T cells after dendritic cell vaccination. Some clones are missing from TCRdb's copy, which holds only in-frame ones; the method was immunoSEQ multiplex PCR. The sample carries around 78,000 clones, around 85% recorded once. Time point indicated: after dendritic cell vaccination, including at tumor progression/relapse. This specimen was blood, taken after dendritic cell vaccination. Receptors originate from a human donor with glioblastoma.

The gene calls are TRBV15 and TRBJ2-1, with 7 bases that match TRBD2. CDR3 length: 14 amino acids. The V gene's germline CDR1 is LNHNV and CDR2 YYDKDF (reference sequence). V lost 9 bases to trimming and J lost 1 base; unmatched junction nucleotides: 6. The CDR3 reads CATGGRGSYNEQFF. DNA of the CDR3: TGTGCCACTGGTGGGCGGGGGTCCTACAATGAGCAGTTCTTC.

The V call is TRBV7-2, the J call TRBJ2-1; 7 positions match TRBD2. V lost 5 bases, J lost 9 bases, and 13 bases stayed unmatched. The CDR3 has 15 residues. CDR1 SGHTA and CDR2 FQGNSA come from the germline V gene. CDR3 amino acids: CASSPPQRGIIEQFF. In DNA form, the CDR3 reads TGTGCCAGCAGCCCGCCCCAGCGGGGTATTATTGAGCAGTTCTTC.

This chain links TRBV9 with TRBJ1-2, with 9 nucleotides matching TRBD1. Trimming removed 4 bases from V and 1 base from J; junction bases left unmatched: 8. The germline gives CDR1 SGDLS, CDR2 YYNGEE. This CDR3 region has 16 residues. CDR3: CASSPTGGLGNYGYTF. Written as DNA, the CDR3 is TGTGCCAGCAGCCCCACAGGGGGCTTAGGTAACTATGGCTACACCTTC.

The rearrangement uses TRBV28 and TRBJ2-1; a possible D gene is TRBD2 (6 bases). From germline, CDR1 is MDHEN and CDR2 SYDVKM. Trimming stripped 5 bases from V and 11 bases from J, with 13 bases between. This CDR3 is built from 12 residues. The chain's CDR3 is CASSPLGGKQFF. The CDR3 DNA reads TGTGCCAGCAGTCCCCTCGGCGGGAAGCAGTTCTTC. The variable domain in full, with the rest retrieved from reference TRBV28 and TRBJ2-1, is DVKVTQSSRYLVKRTGEKVFLECVQDMDHENMFWYRQDPGLGLRLIYFSYDVKMKEKGDIPEGYSVSREKKERFSLILESASTNQTSMYLCASSPLGGKQFFGPGTRLTVL.

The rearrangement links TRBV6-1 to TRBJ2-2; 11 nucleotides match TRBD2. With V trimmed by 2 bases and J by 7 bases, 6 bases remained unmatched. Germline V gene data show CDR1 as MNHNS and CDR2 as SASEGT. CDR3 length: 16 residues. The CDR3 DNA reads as TGTGCCAGCAGTGAATTTAGCGGGGGGGCTGGCGGGGAGCTGTTTTTT. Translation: CASSEFSGGAGGELFF.

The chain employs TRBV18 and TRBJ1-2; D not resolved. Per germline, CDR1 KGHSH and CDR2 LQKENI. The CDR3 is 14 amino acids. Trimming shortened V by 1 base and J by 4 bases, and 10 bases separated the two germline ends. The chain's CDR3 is CASSPRADSYGYTF. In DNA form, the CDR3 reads TGTGCCAGCTCACCACGTGCGGATTCCTATGGCTACACCTTC.

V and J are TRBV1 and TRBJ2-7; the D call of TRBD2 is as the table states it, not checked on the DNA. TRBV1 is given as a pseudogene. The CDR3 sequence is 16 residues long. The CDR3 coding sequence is TGCACCAGCAGCCTGGGACTAGCGGGAGCGAACTACGAGCAGTACTTC. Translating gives CTSSLGLAGANYEQYF.

This CDR3 reads CAWSVTGIEQYF. The CDR3, as DNA: TGTGCCTGGAGTGTGACAGGGATCGAGCAGTACTTC. The chain employs TRBV30 and TRBJ2-5, with 7 nucleotides matching TRBD1. The end of the DNA fits TRBJ2-7 better, so the J call may be wrong. The length of the CDR3 is 12 residues. Looked up from germline, CDR1 is GTSNPN and CDR2 is SVGIG (reference sequence).

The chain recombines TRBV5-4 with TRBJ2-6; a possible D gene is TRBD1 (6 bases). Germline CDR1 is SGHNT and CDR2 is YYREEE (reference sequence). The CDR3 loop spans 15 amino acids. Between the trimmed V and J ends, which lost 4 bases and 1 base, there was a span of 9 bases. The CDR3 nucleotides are TGTGCCAGCAGCCACGACAGGTCTGGGGCCAACGTCCTGACTTTC. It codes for CASSHDRSGANVLTF.

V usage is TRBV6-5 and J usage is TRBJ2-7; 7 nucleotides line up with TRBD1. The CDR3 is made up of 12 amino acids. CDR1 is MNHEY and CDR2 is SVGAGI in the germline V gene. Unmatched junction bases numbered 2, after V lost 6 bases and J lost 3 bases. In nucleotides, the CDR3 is TGTGCCAGCAGACAGGGGATCTACGAGCAGTACTTC. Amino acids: CASRQGIYEQYF.

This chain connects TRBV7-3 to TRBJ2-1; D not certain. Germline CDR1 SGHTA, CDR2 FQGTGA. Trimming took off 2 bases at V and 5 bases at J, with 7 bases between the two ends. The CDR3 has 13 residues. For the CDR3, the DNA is TGTGCCAGCAGCTTAGTCACTGACAATGAGCAGTTCTTC. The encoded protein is CASSLVTDNEQFF. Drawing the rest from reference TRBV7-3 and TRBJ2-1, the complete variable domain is GAGVSQTPSNKVTEKGKYVELRCDPISGHTALYWYRQSLGQGPEFLIYFQGTGAADDSGLPNDRFFAVRPEGSVSTLKIQRTERGDSAVYLCASSLVTDNEQFFGPGTRLTVL.

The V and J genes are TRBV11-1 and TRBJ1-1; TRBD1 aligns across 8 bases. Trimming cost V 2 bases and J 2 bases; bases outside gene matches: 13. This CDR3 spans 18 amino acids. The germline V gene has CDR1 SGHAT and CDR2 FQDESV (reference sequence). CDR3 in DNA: TGTGCCAGCAGCTTATGGCGGACAGGGTGGACCACAAACACTGAAGCTTTCTTT. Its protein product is CASSLWRTGWTTNTEAFF. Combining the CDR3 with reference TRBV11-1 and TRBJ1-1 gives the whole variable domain EAEVAQSPRYKITEKSQAVAFWCDPISGHATLYWYRQILGQGPELLVQFQDESVVDDSQLPKDRFSAERLKGVDSTLKIQPAELGDSAMYLCASSLWRTGWTTNTEAFFGQGTRLTVV.

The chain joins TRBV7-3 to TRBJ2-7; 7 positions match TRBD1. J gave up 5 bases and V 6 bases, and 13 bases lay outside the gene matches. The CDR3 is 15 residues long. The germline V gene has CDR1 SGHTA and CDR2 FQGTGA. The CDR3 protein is CASSRQGALHDEQYF. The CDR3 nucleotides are TGTGCCAGCAGTCGACAGGGCGCGCTGCATGACGAGCAGTACTTC.

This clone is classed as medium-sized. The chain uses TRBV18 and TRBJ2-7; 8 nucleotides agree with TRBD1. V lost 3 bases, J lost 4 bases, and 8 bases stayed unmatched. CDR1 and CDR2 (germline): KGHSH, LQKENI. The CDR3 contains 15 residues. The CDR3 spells CASSPSGQGIYEQYF. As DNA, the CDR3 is TGTGCCAGCTCACCGTCCGGACAGGGAATTTACGAGCAGTACTTC.

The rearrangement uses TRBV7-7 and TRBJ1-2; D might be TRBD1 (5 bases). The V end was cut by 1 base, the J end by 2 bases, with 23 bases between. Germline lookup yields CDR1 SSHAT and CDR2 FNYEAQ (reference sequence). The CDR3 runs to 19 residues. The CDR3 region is CASSLVGPWSGRGNYGYTF. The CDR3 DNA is TGTGCCAGCAGCTTAGTAGGCCCCTGGTCGGGGAGGGGAAACTATGGCTACACCTTC.

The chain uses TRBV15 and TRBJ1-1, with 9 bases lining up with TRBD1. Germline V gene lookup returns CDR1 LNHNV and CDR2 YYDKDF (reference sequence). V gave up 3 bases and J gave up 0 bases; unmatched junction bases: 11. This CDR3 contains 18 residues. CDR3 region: CATSSIQGALSVNTEAFF. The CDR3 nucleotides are TGTGCCACCAGCAGTATACAGGGGGCGTTATCCGTGAACACTGAAGCTTTCTTT.

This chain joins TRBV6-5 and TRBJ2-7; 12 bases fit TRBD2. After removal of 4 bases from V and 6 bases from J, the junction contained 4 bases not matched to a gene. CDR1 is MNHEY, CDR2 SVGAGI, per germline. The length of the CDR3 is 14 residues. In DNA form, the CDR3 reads TGTGCCAGCAGTTCAGGACTAGCGGGGATCGAGCAGTACTTC. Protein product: CASSSGLAGIEQYF.

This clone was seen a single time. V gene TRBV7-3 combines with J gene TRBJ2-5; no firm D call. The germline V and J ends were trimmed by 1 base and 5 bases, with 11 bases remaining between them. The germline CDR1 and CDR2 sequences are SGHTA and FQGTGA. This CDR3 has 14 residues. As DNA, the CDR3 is TGTGCCAGCAGCTTAAGTCCAGACGGGGAGACCCAGTACTTC. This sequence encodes CASSLSPDGETQYF.

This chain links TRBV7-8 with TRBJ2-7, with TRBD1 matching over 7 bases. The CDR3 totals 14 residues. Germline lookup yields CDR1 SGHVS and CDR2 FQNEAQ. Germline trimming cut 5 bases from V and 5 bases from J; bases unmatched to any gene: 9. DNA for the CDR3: TGTGCCAGCAGCCCTCCGGAAGGGGGCAACGAGCAGTACTTC. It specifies CASSPPEGGNEQYF.

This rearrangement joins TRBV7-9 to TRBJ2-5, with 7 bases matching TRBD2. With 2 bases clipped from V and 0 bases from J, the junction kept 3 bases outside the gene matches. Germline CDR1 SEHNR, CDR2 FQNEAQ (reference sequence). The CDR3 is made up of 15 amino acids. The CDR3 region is CASSLWGGYQETQYF. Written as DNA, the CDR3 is TGTGCCAGCAGCTTATGGGGGGGGTACCAAGAGACCCAGTACTTC.

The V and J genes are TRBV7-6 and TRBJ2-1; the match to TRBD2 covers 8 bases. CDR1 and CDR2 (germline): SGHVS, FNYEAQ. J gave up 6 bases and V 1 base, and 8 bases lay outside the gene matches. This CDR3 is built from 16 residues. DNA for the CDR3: TGTGCCAGCAGCTTAGAGGTTAGCGGGGACACCAATGAGCAGTTCTTC. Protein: CASSLEVSGDTNEQFF.

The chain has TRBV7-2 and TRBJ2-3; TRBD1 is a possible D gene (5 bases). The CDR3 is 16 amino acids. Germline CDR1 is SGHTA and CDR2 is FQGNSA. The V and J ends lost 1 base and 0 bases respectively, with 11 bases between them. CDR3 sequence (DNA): TGTGCCAGCAGCTTAGTAGGGGTCCCTAGCACAGATACGCAGTATTTT. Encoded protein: CASSLVGVPSTDTQYF.

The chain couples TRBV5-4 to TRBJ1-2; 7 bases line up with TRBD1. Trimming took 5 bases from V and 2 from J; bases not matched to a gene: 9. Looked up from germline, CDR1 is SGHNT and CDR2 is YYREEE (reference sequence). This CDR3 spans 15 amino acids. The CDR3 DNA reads TGTGCCAGCAGGGAGACAGGGACGGTCAACTATGGCTACACCTTC. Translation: CASRETGTVNYGYTF.

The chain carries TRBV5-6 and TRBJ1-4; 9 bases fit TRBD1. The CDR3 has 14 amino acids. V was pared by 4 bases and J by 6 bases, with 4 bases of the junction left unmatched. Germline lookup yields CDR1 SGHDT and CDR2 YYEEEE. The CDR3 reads CASSRTGGDEKLFF. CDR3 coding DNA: TGTGCCAGCAGCCGAACAGGGGGCGATGAAAAACTGTTTTTT.

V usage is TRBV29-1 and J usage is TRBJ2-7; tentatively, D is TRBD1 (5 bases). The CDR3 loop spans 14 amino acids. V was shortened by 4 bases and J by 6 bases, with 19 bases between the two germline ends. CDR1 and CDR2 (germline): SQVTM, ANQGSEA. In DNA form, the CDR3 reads TGCAGCGTTGTAGGCAGGGATCAAACTCGCGAGCAGTACTTC. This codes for CSVVGRDQTREQYF.